The 28 T cell receptor beta chains below were found in one sample sequenced in a study of blood T cell repertoires in COVID-19. TCRdb keeps only in-frame clones here, not all; method: immunoSEQ multiplex PCR. The top ten clones hold 2.5% to 3% of a sample with approximately 70,000 clones, roughly nine tenths of them seen once. Source material: peripheral blood. Every receptor here comes from a man in his fifties with COVID-19, enrolled during active disease.

V gene TRBV2 combines with J gene TRBJ1-1; D uncertain. The V and J ends lost 8 bases and 6 bases respectively, with 10 bases between them. There are 11 residues in the CDR3. The germline CDR1 and CDR2 sequences are SNHLY and FYNNEI. CDR3 nucleotide sequence: TGTGCCAGCCGGGGTGGGGCTGAAGCTTTCTTT. It is translated as CASRGGAEAFF.

The J gene is TRBJ2-7, the V gene TRBV19, with D possibly TRBD2 on 6 matching bases. The germline gives CDR1 LNHDA, CDR2 SQIVND (reference sequence). Trimming left V 5 bases short and J 4 bases short, with 12 bases between. The length of the CDR3 is 13 residues. CDR3 in DNA: TGTGCCAGTAGTCGTAGCGGAATGTACGAGCAGTACTTC. This encodes CASSRSGMYEQYF. Full variable domain (outside the CDR3, taken from reference TRBV19 and TRBJ2-7): DGGITQSPKYLFRKEGQNVTLSCEQNLNHDAMYWYRQDPGQGLRLIYYSQIVNDFQKGDIAEGYSVSREKKESFPLTVTSAQKNPTAFYLCASSRSGMYEQYFGPGTRLTVT.

This clone has only a few counts. The V call is TRBV30, the J call TRBJ2-2; 9 positions match TRBD2. The germline V gene has CDR1 GTSNPN and CDR2 SVGIG (reference sequence). V lost 4 bases to trimming and J lost 8 bases; unmatched junction nucleotides: 5. The CDR3 consists of 13 residues. CDR3 sequence (DNA): TGTGCCTGGAAGGGACTAGCAACGGGGGAGCTGTTTTTT. It encodes CAWKGLATGELFF.

The chain recombines TRBV9 with TRBJ2-5; the D gene is possibly TRBD2 (6 bases). The CDR3 sequence is 13 residues long. The germline gives CDR1 SGDLS, CDR2 YYNGEE. Trimming left V 7 bases short and J 1 base short, with 11 bases between. CDR3: CASSRDFQETQYF. For the CDR3, the DNA is TGTGCCAGCTCAAGGGACTTCCAAGAGACCCAGTACTTC.

The chain uses TRBV2 and TRBJ1-4; D gene unclear. The CDR3 has 11 residues. From germline, CDR1 is SNHLY and CDR2 FYNNEI. V lost 8 bases, J lost 8 bases, and 9 bases lay in between. CDR3 bases: TGTGCCAGCGGAGGTACAGAAAAACTGTTTTTT. It codes for CASGGTEKLFF.

The chain joins TRBV19 to TRBJ1-1; TRBD1 matches at 7 bases. J lost 0 bases, V lost 5 bases, and 3 bases had no gene match. Germline loops: CDR1 LNHDA, CDR2 SQIVND (reference sequence). The CDR3 extends over 14 amino acids. The CDR3 DNA follows: TGTGCCAGTAGTCGGACAGGTATGAACACTGAAGCTTTCTTT. Amino acids: CASSRTGMNTEAFF.

This chain joins TRBV18 and TRBJ2-6; 11 nucleotides line up with TRBD1. This CDR3 region has 18 residues. Germline V gene lookup returns CDR1 KGHSH and CDR2 LQKENI. J lost 4 bases, V lost 5 bases, and 10 bases had no gene match. The chain's CDR3 is CASSNQGQGAWGANVLTF. The CDR3 nucleotides are TGTGCCAGCTCAAACCAAGGACAGGGGGCTTGGGGGGCCAACGTCCTGACTTTC. Full variable domain (outside the CDR3, taken from reference TRBV18 and TRBJ2-6): NAGVMQNPRHLVRRRGQEARLRCSPMKGHSHVYWYRQLPEEGLKFMVYLQKENIIDESGMPKERFSAEFPKEGPSILRIQQVVRGDSAAYFCASSNQGQGAWGANVLTFGAGSRLTVL.

The chain is built from TRBV6-5 and TRBJ2-7; possibly TRBD2 for D (5 bases). The V gene lost 6 bases and the J gene lost 2 bases, with 14 bases spanning the gap. There are 14 residues in the CDR3. Germline-derived CDR1 and CDR2 are MNHEY and SVGAGI. The CDR3 sequence is CASSDHLGAYEQYV. DNA for the CDR3: TGTGCCAGCAGCGACCACTTGGGAGCCTACGAGCAGTACGTC.

V is TRBV6-2 or TRBV6-3 and J is TRBJ2-3; 7 positions match TRBD1. Germline assignment: CDR1 MNHEY and CDR2 SVGEGT. The CDR3 length is 16 residues. Trimming took 2 bases from V and 6 from J; bases not matched to a gene: 11. The CDR3 DNA sequence: TGTGCCAGCAGTTACCCACACGCCGACAGGGAGGATACGCAGTATTTT. It specifies CASSYPHADREDTQYF.

This chain connects TRBV28 to TRBJ1-2; TRBD1 agrees at 8 bases. The CDR3 loop spans 15 amino acids. Trimming removed 5 bases from V and 0 bases from J; junction bases left unmatched: 5. Per germline, CDR1 MDHEN and CDR2 SYDVKM. In nucleotides, the CDR3 is TGTGCCAGCAGTGACGCAGGGGGCGCTAACTATGGCTACACCTTC. Protein product: CASSDAGGANYGYTF.

The chain uses TRBV7-9 and TRBJ2-1; weak D call: TRBD2 (6 bases). The germline V gene encodes CDR1 SEHNR and CDR2 FQNEAQ (reference sequence). Deletions cut 5 bases from V and 6 bases from J, with 14 bases between. The CDR3 spans 14 residues. CDR3 bases: TGTGCCAGCAGCCACGCTGGGAGGAGCAATGAGCAGTTCTTC. Translating gives CASSHAGRSNEQFF. The whole variable domain, filled in from reference TRBV7-9 and TRBJ2-1, reads DTGVSQNPRHKITKRGQNVTFRCDPISEHNRLYWYRQTLGQGPEFLTYFQNEAQLEKSRLLSDRFSAERPKGSFSTLEIQRTEQGDSAMYLCASSHAGRSNEQFFGPGTRLTVL.

The V call is TRBV5-1, the J call TRBJ2-3, with D possibly TRBD2 on 6 matching bases. CDR3 size: 14 residues. The V end was cut by 5 bases, the J end by 1 base, with 11 bases between. CDR1 and CDR2 from the germline V gene are SGHRS and YFSETQ. CDR3 loop: CASSRDFGTDTQYF. The CDR3 DNA reads TGCGCCAGCAGTCGGGACTTCGGCACAGATACGCAGTATTTT.

This rearrangement joins TRBV2 to TRBJ2-1; 7 bases are a match to TRBD2. Germline lookup yields CDR1 SNHLY and CDR2 FYNNEI. With 1 base clipped from V and 2 bases from J, the junction kept 5 bases outside the gene matches. This CDR3 contains 16 residues. CDR3 bases: TGTGCCAGCAGTGAAGGGGGACTATACCCCTACAATGAGCAGTTCTTC. Protein product: CASSEGGLYPYNEQFF.

The chain links TRBV2 to TRBJ2-7; D gene unclear. Trimming took 2 bases from V and 6 from J, leaving 11 bases between them. Germline loops: CDR1 SNHLY, CDR2 FYNNEI. The CDR3 is made up of 13 amino acids. CDR3 nucleotide sequence: TGTGCCAGCAGTGAAAGGATACAGTCCGAGCAGTACTTC. Its protein is CASSERIQSEQYF.

V and J are TRBV9 and TRBJ1-2; maybe TRBD1 (5 bases). V gave up 1 base and J gave up 7 bases, with 14 bases separating them. This CDR3 is built from 14 residues. Per the germline V gene, CDR1 is SGDLS and CDR2 is YYNGEE. CDR3: CASSVSQGLGGYTF. CDR3 coding DNA: TGTGCCAGCAGCGTAAGCCAGGGTTTGGGTGGCTACACCTTC.

This clone appeared once. The chain recombines TRBV24-1 with TRBJ1-2, with 7 positions matching TRBD1. Germline values: CDR1 KGHDR, CDR2 SFDVKD. This CDR3 region has 14 residues. The ends lost 4 bases at V and 3 bases at J; junction bases unmatched: 4. The chain's CDR3 is CATSDPDRDYGYTF. DNA for the CDR3: TGTGCCACCAGTGACCCCGACAGGGACTATGGCTACACCTTC.

This chain joins TRBV7-8 and TRBJ2-1, with TRBD1 as a possible D gene (6 bases). Germline loops: CDR1 SGHVS, CDR2 FQNEAQ. The CDR3 totals 16 residues. V dropped 3 bases and J dropped 1 base, with 13 bases sitting between them. CDR3 protein: CASSFRQAPSYNEQFF. The CDR3 DNA is TGTGCCAGCAGCTTCAGACAGGCCCCTTCCTACAATGAGCAGTTCTTC.

This chain uses TRBV4-2 with TRBJ2-1, with D possibly being TRBD2 (6 bases). Germline loops: CDR1 LGHNA, CDR2 YNFKEQ. Trimming shortened V by 4 bases and J by 9 bases, and 16 bases separated the two germline ends. The CDR3 is 14 amino acids. The CDR3, as DNA: TGTGCCAGCAGCCCGAATGGGAGGCAGGGTGAGCAGTTCTTC. It encodes CASSPNGRQGEQFF.

V gene TRBV7-7 combines with J gene TRBJ2-5; 7 bases fit TRBD2. The ends lost 1 base at V and 4 bases at J; junction bases unmatched: 6. The CDR3 sequence is 15 residues long. CDR1 SSHAT and CDR2 FNYEAQ come from the germline V gene (reference sequence). CDR3 in DNA: TGTGCCAGCAGCTTAGGGGGCCGGGGGGTAGAGACCCAGTACTTC. This encodes CASSLGGRGVETQYF.

Only a few counts were recorded for this clone. This chain connects TRBV30 to TRBJ2-5, with a tentative D call TRBD2 (6 bases). The germline gives CDR1 GTSNPN, CDR2 SVGIG (reference sequence). The CDR3 contains 12 residues. Trimming removed 3 bases at V and 4 bases at J, with 9 bases between. CDR3 residues: CAWRWGGETQYF. The CDR3 DNA is TGTGCCTGGAGATGGGGAGGAGAGACCCAGTACTTC.

The rearrangement uses TRBV5-1 and TRBJ2-3; TRBD2 aligns across 7 bases. The CDR3 has 15 amino acids. Per germline, CDR1 SGHRS and CDR2 YFSETQ. J lost 2 bases, V lost 4 bases, and 7 bases had no gene match. The CDR3 DNA reads TGCGCCAGCAGCGCACTCCGGGACTACACAGATACGCAGTATTTT. Its translation is CASSALRDYTDTQYF.

Ten or more counts support this clone. The V call is TRBV5-4, the J call TRBJ1-4; D unresolved. The germline V and J ends were trimmed by 4 bases and 0 bases, with 7 bases remaining between them. CDR3 size: 14 residues. Germline CDR1 reads SGHNT; CDR2 reads YYREEE (reference sequence). CDR3 coding DNA: TGTGCCAGCAGCCTCAGAACAACTAATGAAAAACTGTTTTTT. It translates to CASSLRTTNEKLFF.

The chain couples TRBV13 to TRBJ2-7; 7 bases align to TRBD1. The CDR3 length is 14 residues. V shed 0 bases and J 2 bases; nucleotides not matched to a gene: 1. The germline V gene encodes CDR1 PRHDT and CDR2 FYEKMQ (reference sequence). The CDR3 bases are TGTGCCAGCAGCTTAGGTGACAGGGCCTACGAGCAGTACGTC. Translation: CASSLGDRAYEQYV.

The chain couples TRBV29-1 to TRBJ2-1, with D perhaps matching TRBD2 (5 bases). This CDR3 has 15 residues. Per the germline V gene, CDR1 is SQVTM and CDR2 is ANQGSEA. The V gene lost 5 bases and the J gene lost 2 bases, with 16 bases spanning the gap. CDR3 sequence: CSVREPPVPYNEQFF. CDR3 in DNA: TGCAGCGTTCGGGAACCGCCCGTCCCCTACAATGAGCAGTTCTTC.

This rearrangement joins TRBV2 to TRBJ1-2; 10 bases line up with TRBD1. The CDR3 spans 15 residues. J gave up 4 bases and V 5 bases, and 7 bases lay outside the gene matches. Germline V gives CDR1 SNHLY, CDR2 FYNNEI. The DNA of the CDR3 is TGTGCCAGCAGTTCGACAGGGGGCTATGGCTATGGCTACACCTTC. Amino acids: CASSSTGGYGYGYTF.

This chain joins TRBV7-8 and TRBJ2-7, with D possibly matching TRBD1 (6 bases). The germline CDR1 and CDR2 sequences are SGHVS and FQNEAQ. The CDR3 is 14 amino acids. Trimming cost V 1 base and J 5 bases, with 12 bases left between them. The CDR3 DNA follows: TGTGCCAGCAGCTTAGACAGGGCGAGGAACGAGCAGTACTTC. It encodes CASSLDRARNEQYF.

The chain links TRBV3-1 (or the pseudogene TRBV3-2) to TRBJ2-2, with D uncertain. V lost 4 bases and J 1 base, leaving 4 bases between the germline ends. There are 13 residues in the CDR3. Germline-derived CDR1 and CDR2 are LGHDT and YNNKEL (reference sequence). This CDR3 reads CASSLRNTGELFF. CDR3 coding DNA: TGTGCCAGCAGCCTCCGGAACACCGGGGAGCTGTTTTTT.

This chain connects TRBV18 to TRBJ1-1; TRBD1 might be the D (5 bases). The CDR3 length is 13 residues. Germline lookup yields CDR1 KGHSH and CDR2 LQKENI. The V gene lost 5 bases and the J gene lost 1 base, with 8 bases spanning the gap. Here the CDR3 reads CASSGGTNTEAFF. CDR3 coding DNA: TGTGCCAGCTCAGGGGGGACGAACACTGAAGCTTTCTTT.